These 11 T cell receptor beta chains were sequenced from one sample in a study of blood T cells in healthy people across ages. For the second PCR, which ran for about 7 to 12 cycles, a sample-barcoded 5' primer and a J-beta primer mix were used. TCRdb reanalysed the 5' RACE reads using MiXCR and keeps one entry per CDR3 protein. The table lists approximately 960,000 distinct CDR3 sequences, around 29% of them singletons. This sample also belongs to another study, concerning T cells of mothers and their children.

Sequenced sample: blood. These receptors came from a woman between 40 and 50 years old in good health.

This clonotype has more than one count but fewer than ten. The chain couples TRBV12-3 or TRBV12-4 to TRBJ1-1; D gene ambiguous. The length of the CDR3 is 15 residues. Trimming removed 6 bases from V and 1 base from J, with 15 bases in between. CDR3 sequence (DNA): TGTGCCAGCAGGGGTTTAAGCGGAAGGAACACTGAAGCTTTCTTT. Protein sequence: CASRGLSGRNTEAFF.

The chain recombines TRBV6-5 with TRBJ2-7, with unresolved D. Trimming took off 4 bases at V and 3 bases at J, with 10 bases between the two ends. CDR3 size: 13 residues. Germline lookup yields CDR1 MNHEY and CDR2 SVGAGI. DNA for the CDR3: TGTGCCAGCAGTTTCAATTCAGACTACGAGCAGTACTTC. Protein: CASSFNSDYEQYF.

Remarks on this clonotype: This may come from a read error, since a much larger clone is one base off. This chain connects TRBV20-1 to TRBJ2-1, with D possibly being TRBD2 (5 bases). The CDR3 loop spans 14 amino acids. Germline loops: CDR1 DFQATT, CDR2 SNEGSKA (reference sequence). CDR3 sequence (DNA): TGCAGTGCTTCCCGAGTGACGGCCTACAATGAGCGGTACTTC. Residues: CSASRVTAYNERYF.

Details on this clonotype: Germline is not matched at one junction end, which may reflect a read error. The CDR3 loop is CTSSHGRPYEQYF. CDR3 coding DNA: TGTACCAGCAGTCACGGCAGACCTTACGAGCAGTACTTC. The chain recombines TRBV6-2 or TRBV6-3 with TRBJ2-7; the D is unclear. Per the germline V gene, CDR1 is MNHEY and CDR2 is SVGEGT. This CDR3 is built from 13 residues.

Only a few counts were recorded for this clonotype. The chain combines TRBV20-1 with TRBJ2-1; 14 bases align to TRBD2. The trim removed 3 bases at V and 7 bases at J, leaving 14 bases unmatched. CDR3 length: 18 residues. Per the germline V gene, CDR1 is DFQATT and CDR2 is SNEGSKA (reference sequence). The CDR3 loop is CSARTSGGAGTGRNEQFF. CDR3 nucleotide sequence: TGCAGTGCTAGGACTAGCGGGGGGGCCGGTACAGGCAGGAATGAGCAGTTCTTC.

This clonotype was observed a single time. This CDR3 is CASFNRAEAFF. The CDR3 region has the DNA TGTGCCAGCTTTAACAGGGCGGAAGCTTTCTTT. V gene TRBV6-1 combines with J gene TRBJ1-1, with a possible D match to TRBD1 (6 bases). This CDR3 has 11 amino acids. Germline V CDR1 and CDR2: MNHNS, SASEGT. V lost 8 bases, J lost 8 bases, and 12 bases lay in between.

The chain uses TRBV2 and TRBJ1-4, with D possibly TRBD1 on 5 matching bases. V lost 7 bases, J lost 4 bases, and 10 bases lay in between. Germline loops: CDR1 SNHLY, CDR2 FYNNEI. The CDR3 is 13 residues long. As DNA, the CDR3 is TGTGCCAGCAAGGACAATCTTAATGAAAAACTGTTTTTT. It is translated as CASKDNLNEKLFF. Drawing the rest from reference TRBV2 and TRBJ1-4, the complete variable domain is EPEVTQTPSHQVTQMGQEVILRCVPISNHLYFYWYRQILGQKVEFLVSFYNNEISEKSEIFDDQFSVERPDGSNFTLKIRSTKLEDSAMYFCASKDNLNEKLFFGSGTQLSVL.

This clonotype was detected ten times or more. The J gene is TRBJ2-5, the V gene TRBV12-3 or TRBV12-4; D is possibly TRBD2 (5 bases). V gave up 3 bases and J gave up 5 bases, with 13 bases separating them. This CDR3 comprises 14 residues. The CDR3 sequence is CASSFGLAWETQYF. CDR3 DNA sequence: TGTGCCAGCAGTTTCGGGCTAGCTTGGGAGACCCAGTACTTC.

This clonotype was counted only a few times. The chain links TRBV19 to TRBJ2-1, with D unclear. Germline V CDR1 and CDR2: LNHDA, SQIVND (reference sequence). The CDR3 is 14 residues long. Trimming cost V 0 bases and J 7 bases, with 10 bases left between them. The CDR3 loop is CASSIEAYNNEQFF. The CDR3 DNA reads TGTGCCAGTAGTATAGAGGCTTACAATAATGAGCAGTTCTTC.

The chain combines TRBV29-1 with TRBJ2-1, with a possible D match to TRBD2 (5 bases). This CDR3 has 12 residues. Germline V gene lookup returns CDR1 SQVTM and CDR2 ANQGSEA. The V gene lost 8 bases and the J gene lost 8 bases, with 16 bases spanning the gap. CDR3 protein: CSTALGGDEQFF. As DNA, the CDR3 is TGCAGCACGGCCTTAGGAGGAGATGAGCAGTTCTTC.

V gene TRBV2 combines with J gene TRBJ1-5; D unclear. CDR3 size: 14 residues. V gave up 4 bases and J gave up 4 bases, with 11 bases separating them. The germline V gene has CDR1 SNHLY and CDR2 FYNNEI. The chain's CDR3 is CASSVERANQPQHF. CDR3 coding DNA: TGTGCCAGCAGTGTAGAACGGGCAAATCAGCCCCAGCATTTT.